The 29 T cell receptor beta chains reported below all come from one sample, sequenced in a study of T cell responses to AZD1222 COVID-19 vaccine. The repertoire was sequenced with immunoSEQ multiplex PCR; TCRdb's copy has only in-frame clones and lacks some. The sample includes about 100,000 clones, more than 75% of them seen just once. Sequencing was performed on peripheral blood, taken on day 0 of AZD1222 vaccination. The origin of the receptors is an adult in good health.

The rearrangement uses TRBV3-1 (or the pseudogene TRBV3-2) and TRBJ1-4; D gene ambiguous. V was trimmed by 0 bases and J by 6 bases, leaving 5 bases between them. Germline CDR1 is LGHDT and CDR2 is YNNKEL (reference sequence). The CDR3 has 13 amino acids. The CDR3 sequence is CASSQDLYEKLFF. CDR3 DNA sequence: TGTGCCAGCAGCCAAGATTTGTATGAAAAACTGTTTTTT.

The chain employs TRBV6-1 and TRBJ2-5, with D hard to call. Per the germline V gene, CDR1 is MNHNS and CDR2 is SASEGT. CDR3 length equals 15 residues. Trimming removed 1 base at V and 5 bases at J, with 14 bases between. The CDR3 reads CASSEGSRVGETQYF. The CDR3 DNA follows: TGTGCCAGCAGTGAAGGAAGTAGGGTAGGCGAGACCCAGTACTTC.

The chain links TRBV27 to TRBJ2-1; D is possibly TRBD1 or TRBD2 (5 bases each). The length of the CDR3 is 12 residues. The V gene lost 6 bases and the J gene lost 7 bases, with 10 bases spanning the gap. The V gene's germline CDR1 is MNHEY and CDR2 SMNVEV (reference sequence). The DNA of the CDR3 is TGTGCCAGCAGGCCATGGGGGAATGAGCAGTTCTTC. Amino acids: CASRPWGNEQFF.

The chain's CDR3 is CASSWGRVGYTF. CDR3 nucleotide sequence: TGTGCCAGCAGCTGGGGTAGAGTAGGCTACACCTTC. The gene calls are TRBV5-6 and TRBJ1-2; unclear D gene. V was clipped by 3 bases and J by 8 bases, with 11 bases between them. This CDR3 has 12 residues. The germline gives CDR1 SGHDT, CDR2 YYEEEE.

V is TRBV6-2 or TRBV6-3 and J is TRBJ2-7; no clear D. The germline gives CDR1 MNHEY, CDR2 SVGEGT. This CDR3 contains 14 residues. The V end lost 2 bases, the J end lost 6 bases, and 14 bases lay between the germline ends. CDR3 in amino acids: CASSYLIVTGEQYF. In DNA, the CDR3 is TGTGCCAGCAGTTACCTAATTGTGACGGGCGAGCAGTACTTC.

The chain carries TRBV6-2 or TRBV6-3 and TRBJ2-7, with a weak D call TRBD2 (5 bases). CDR1 is MNHEY, CDR2 SVGEGT, per germline. The germline V and J ends were trimmed by 6 bases and 0 bases, with 12 bases remaining between them. This CDR3 has 14 amino acids. The CDR3 reads CASSLEGFSYEQYF. As DNA, the CDR3 is TGTGCCAGCAGCCTCGAGGGCTTCTCCTACGAGCAGTACTTC.

The chain has TRBV9 and TRBJ1-2; D is uncertain. Looked up from germline, CDR1 is SGDLS and CDR2 is YYNGEE. Between the trimmed V and J ends, which lost 0 bases and 4 bases, there was a span of 22 bases. The CDR3 spans 18 residues. The DNA for the CDR3 is TGTGCCAGCAGCGTAGCGTCCCTCGGGAGCGCCGATCTCTATGGCTACACCTTC. This sequence encodes CASSVASLGSADLYGYTF.

V is TRBV27 and J is TRBJ2-2; D perhaps matches TRBD2 (5 bases). V was trimmed by 2 bases and J by 0 bases, leaving 7 bases between them. CDR3 size: 15 residues. Per germline, CDR1 MNHEY and CDR2 SMNVEV (reference sequence). The CDR3 nucleotides read TGTGCCAGCAGTTTAGGTAGCGCGAACACCGGGGAGCTGTTTTTT. It encodes CASSLGSANTGELFF.

This chain joins TRBV28 and TRBJ1-4, with no clear D. This CDR3 has 16 residues. V lost 5 bases and J lost 2, with 15 bases in between. CDR1 MDHEN and CDR2 SYDVKM come from the germline V gene. CDR3 DNA sequence: TGTGCCAGCAGTCCCCAGCTGGCTGGGACTAATGAAAAACTGTTTTTT. It is translated as CASSPQLAGTNEKLFF.

The chain has TRBV3-1 (or the pseudogene TRBV3-2) and TRBJ1-2; TRBD1 might be the D (5 bases). The length of the CDR3 is 11 residues. CDR1 is LGHDT and CDR2 is YNNKEL in the germline V gene (reference sequence). V gave up 3 bases and J gave up 10 bases, with 9 bases separating them. CDR3 in DNA: TGTGCCAGCAGCCACGTGGGGGACTACACCTTC. This translates into CASSHVGDYTF.

This sequence joins TRBV6-1 and TRBJ2-1, with 7 bases fitting TRBD1. The CDR3 contains 15 residues. V lost 1 base to trimming and J lost 4 bases; unmatched junction nucleotides: 4. Germline CDR1 is MNHNS and CDR2 is SASEGT. The CDR3 DNA is TGTGCCAGCAGTGAAGTAGCAGGGGGATACAATGAGCAGTTCTTC. As protein: CASSEVAGGYNEQFF.

This chain joins TRBV2 and TRBJ2-1; D tentatively fits TRBD1 or TRBD2 (6 bases each). This CDR3 region has 17 residues. V was trimmed by 0 bases and J by 6 bases, leaving 18 bases between them. Germline CDR1 is SNHLY and CDR2 is FYNNEI. The CDR3 spells CASSEAPLRGAVNEQFF. CDR3 sequence (DNA): TGTGCCAGCAGTGAAGCCCCTCTAAGGGGGGCGGTCAATGAGCAGTTCTTC.

The genes are TRBV4-1 and TRBJ1-5; D is perhaps TRBD1 (5 bases). There are 18 residues in the CDR3. Trimming took off 3 bases at V and 0 bases at J, with 18 bases between the two ends. Germline CDR1 and CDR2: MGHRA and YSYEKL. CDR3 loop: CASSQVLRQSNSNQPQHF. CDR3 nucleotides: TGCGCCAGCAGCCAGGTCCTTAGACAGTCGAATAGCAATCAGCCCCAGCATTTT.

This clone was seen only once. J is TRBJ2-2 and V is TRBV3-1 (or the pseudogene TRBV3-2); 8 nucleotides line up with TRBD1. The CDR3 runs to 14 residues. CDR1 and CDR2 (germline): LGHDT, YNNKEL (reference sequence). The trim removed 5 bases at V and 7 bases at J, leaving 6 bases unmatched. The CDR3 protein is CASSTRTGNGELFF. In nucleotides, the CDR3 is TGTGCCAGCAGCACCCGGACAGGGAACGGGGAGCTGTTTTTT.

This chain links TRBV27 with TRBJ1-2, with 8 bases identical to TRBD1. V lost 3 bases and J lost 5; bases outside the gene matches: 14. The germline V gene encodes CDR1 MNHEY and CDR2 SMNVEV (reference sequence). The CDR3 has 17 amino acids. DNA of the CDR3: TGTGCCAGCAGTTTCTCGGGACAGGCGCGTACAGGGTATGGCTACACCTTC. Translated, it gives CASSFSGQARTGYGYTF.

The chain joins TRBV2 to TRBJ2-7; D perhaps matches TRBD1 (6 bases). This CDR3 spans 14 amino acids. Per the germline V gene, CDR1 is SNHLY and CDR2 is FYNNEI. V shed 7 bases and J shed 3 bases, with 16 bases lying between them. DNA for the CDR3: TGTGCCAGCACGGCAGCGGCAGGGGACTACGAGCAGTACTTC. Its translation: CASTAAAGDYEQYF.

With regard to this clone: One end of the junction is discordant with germline, which a read error may explain. This sequence joins TRBV7-7 and TRBJ2-1, with D perhaps being TRBD1 or TRBD2 (5 bases each). Germline-derived CDR1 and CDR2 are SSHAT and FNYEAQ (reference sequence). This CDR3 region has 13 residues. The CDR3 protein is CASSFQVGDEQFF. The CDR3 nucleotides are TGTGCTAGCAGCTTCCAGGTGGGGGATGAGCAGTTCTTC.

The chain uses TRBV7-2 and TRBJ2-5; 10 nucleotides align to TRBD2. The V gene's germline CDR1 is SGHTA and CDR2 FQGNSA. V lost 1 base and J lost 2; bases outside the gene matches: 4. CDR3 size: 16 residues. CDR3 in DNA: TGTGCCAGCAGCTTAGGGCTAGCGGGGGCGCAAGAGACCCAGTACTTC. It encodes CASSLGLAGAQETQYF.

The chain links TRBV5-4 to TRBJ1-2; tentatively, D is TRBD1 (5 bases). Germline CDR1 SGHNT, CDR2 YYREEE (reference sequence). The V and J ends lost 5 bases and 3 bases respectively, with 14 bases between them. This CDR3 has 14 residues. The CDR3 nucleotides read TGTGCCAGCAGATCAGGGTCGGGGTACTATGGCTACACCTTC. Translation: CASRSGSGYYGYTF. The full variable domain, with the rest looked up from reference TRBV5-4 and TRBJ1-2, is ETGVTQSPTHLIKTRGQQVTLRCSSQSGHNTVSWYQQALGQGPQFIFQYYREEENGRGNFPPRFSGLQFPNYSSELNVNALELDDSALYLCASRSGSGYYGYTFGSGTRLTVV.

This sequence joins TRBV7-9 and TRBJ1-2, with no clear D. V was pared by 1 base and J by 8 bases, with 11 bases between. Looked up from germline, CDR1 is SEHNR and CDR2 is FQNEAQ (reference sequence). This CDR3 comprises 13 residues. In DNA form, the CDR3 reads TGTGCCAGCAGCTTAGTTGGGAGAGACGGCTACACCTTC. This encodes CASSLVGRDGYTF. Based on the CDR3 plus reference TRBV7-9 and TRBJ1-2, the full variable domain is DTGVSQNPRHKITKRGQNVTFRCDPISEHNRLYWYRQTLGQGPEFLTYFQNEAQLEKSRLLSDRFSAERPKGSFSTLEIQRTEQGDSAMYLCASSLVGRDGYTFGSGTRLTVV.

The chain carries TRBV6-2 or TRBV6-3 and TRBJ2-2; D ambiguous. Germline loops: CDR1 MNHEY, CDR2 SVGEGT. V lost 1 base, J lost 1 base, and 10 bases lay in between. The CDR3 loop spans 16 amino acids. CDR3 bases: TGTGCCAGCAGTTACTTGGGTCAGCTGAACACCGGGGAGCTGTTTTTT. This gives the protein CASSYLGQLNTGELFF.

V usage is TRBV5-1 and J usage is TRBJ1-3, with D tentatively TRBD1 (5 bases). This CDR3 is built from 13 residues. V shed 8 bases and J shed 1 base, with 10 bases lying between them. CDR1 SGHRS and CDR2 YFSETQ come from the germline V gene. The chain's CDR3 is CASQGGSGNTIYF. The CDR3 DNA reads as TGCGCCAGTCAGGGAGGTTCTGGAAACACCATATATTTT.

This clone was counted once. This chain links TRBV6-5 with TRBJ1-5; possible D gene TRBD1, 5 bases. The ends were cut back, 6 bases at V and 2 bases at J, with 14 bases in the middle. This CDR3 has 15 amino acids. Looked up from germline, CDR1 is MNHEY and CDR2 is SVGAGI. The CDR3 loop reads CASSALGEGNQPQHF. The CDR3, as DNA: TGTGCCAGCAGCGCCTTGGGGGAGGGCAATCAGCCCCAGCATTTT.

This clone was seen only a few times. The CDR3 nucleotides are TGTGCCAGCATGGGCTACTCTGGAAACACCATATATTTT. Translated: CASMGYSGNTIYF. The chain recombines TRBV27 with TRBJ1-3; D not resolved. V shed 7 bases and J shed 0 bases, with 7 bases lying between them. This CDR3 contains 13 residues. The V gene's germline CDR1 is MNHEY and CDR2 SMNVEV (reference sequence).

This clone was seen a single time. V gene TRBV15 combines with J gene TRBJ1-2; 9 bases are shared with TRBD1. This CDR3 is 14 amino acids long. CDR1 and CDR2 (germline): LNHNV, YYDKDF (reference sequence). V shed 0 bases, J shed 8 bases, and the junction held 4 bases outside the gene matches. The CDR3 loop is CATSREQGAQGYTF. CDR3 in DNA: TGTGCCACCAGCAGAGAACAGGGGGCTCAAGGCTACACCTTC.

The CDR3 is CASSAGRIQGANTEAFF. The CDR3 DNA reads as TGTGCCAGCAGTGCCGGCCGGATCCAGGGGGCGAACACTGAAGCTTTCTTT. The chain is built from TRBV27 and TRBJ1-1; 8 bases are a match to TRBD1. The CDR3 spans 17 residues. Germline CDR1 reads MNHEY; CDR2 reads SMNVEV (reference sequence). V lost 5 bases to trimming and J lost 1 base; unmatched junction nucleotides: 12.

CDR3 in amino acids: CASRGAPGTEQYF. The CDR3 nucleotides read TGTGCCAGCAGGGGAGCCCCAGGGACCGAGCAGTACTTC. This chain joins TRBV11-2 and TRBJ2-7; D is tentatively TRBD1 or TRBD2 (5 bases each). V shed 6 bases and J shed 6 bases, with 15 bases lying between them. The CDR3 extends over 13 amino acids. The V gene's germline CDR1 is SGHAT and CDR2 FQNNGV.

The chain uses TRBV2 and TRBJ2-3, with D maybe TRBD2 (5 bases). Trimming left V 2 bases short and J 2 bases short, with 11 bases between. The CDR3 extends over 15 amino acids. Germline V lookup: CDR1 SNHLY, CDR2 FYNNEI. The CDR3 DNA reads TGTGCCAGCAGTGAACTACTAGGTTTCACAGATACGCAGTATTTT. Translating gives CASSELLGFTDTQYF.

This chain connects TRBV4-3 to TRBJ1-3; no reliable D call. With 0 bases removed from V and 1 base from J, the gap between germline ends came to 10 bases. The CDR3 covers 16 residues. CDR1 LGHNA and CDR2 YSLEER come from the germline V gene. Here the CDR3 reads CASSQDPARSGNTIYF. The CDR3 DNA follows: TGCGCCAGCAGCCAAGATCCCGCCAGATCTGGAAACACCATATATTTT.